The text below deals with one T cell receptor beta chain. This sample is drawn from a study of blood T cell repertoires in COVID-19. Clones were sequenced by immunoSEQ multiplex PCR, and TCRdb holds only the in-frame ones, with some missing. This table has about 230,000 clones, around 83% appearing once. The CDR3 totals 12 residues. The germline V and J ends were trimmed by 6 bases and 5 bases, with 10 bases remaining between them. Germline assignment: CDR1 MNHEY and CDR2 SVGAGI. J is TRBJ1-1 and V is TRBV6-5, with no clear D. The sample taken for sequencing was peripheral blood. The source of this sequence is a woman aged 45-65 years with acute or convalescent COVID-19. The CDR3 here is CASSFYGTEAFF. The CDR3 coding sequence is TGTGCCAGCAGCTTTTACGGGACTGAAGCTTTCTTT.